This T cell receptor (beta chain) was obtained from a study of shared T cell receptors in the human thymus. Only in-frame clones appear in the TCRdb table, and some are missing; sequencing was by immunoSEQ multiplex PCR. The top ten hold roughly 0.0094% of the sample, which has more than 550,000 clones, 87% seen once. Germline-derived CDR1 and CDR2 are ENHRY and SYGVKD. The CDR3 runs to 14 residues. Trimming left V 4 bases short and J 3 bases short, with 12 bases between. The same specimen was also included in a second study, on human thymus T cells. That source notes: It was healthy Finnish infants having corrective surgery for congenital heart defects who were the donors. Thymic tissue was derived from resections collected during corrective heart surgery. Thymic and blood repertoires appeared to show biased V and J gene usage. Related research found strongly overlapping thymic repertoires in unrelated individuals.

J is TRBJ1-1 and V is TRBV10-3; D unclear. Sequences were obtained from thymocytes. This receptor was taken from a boy younger than two with a congenital heart defect. CDR3 loop: CAISAPGKDTEAFF. CDR3 in DNA: TGTGCCATCAGTGCCCCCGGGAAAGACACTGAAGCTTTCTTT.